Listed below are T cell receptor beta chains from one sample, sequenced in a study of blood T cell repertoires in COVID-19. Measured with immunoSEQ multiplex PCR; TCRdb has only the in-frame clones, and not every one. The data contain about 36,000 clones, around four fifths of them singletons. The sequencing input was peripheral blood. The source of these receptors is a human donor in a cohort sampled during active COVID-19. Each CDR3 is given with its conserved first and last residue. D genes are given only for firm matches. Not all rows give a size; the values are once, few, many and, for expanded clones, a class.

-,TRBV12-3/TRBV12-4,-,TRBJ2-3,CASSTGGGGTQYF,TGTGCCAGCAGTACAGGTGGGGGAGGTACGCAGTATTTT
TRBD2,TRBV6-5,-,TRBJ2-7,CASSYGGVDYEQYF,TGTGCCAGCAGTTACGGGGGGGTCGACTACGAGCAGTACTTC
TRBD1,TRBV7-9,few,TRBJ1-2,CASSLPIQGAAGYTF,TGTGCCAGCAGCTTACCGATTCAGGGGGCGGCTGGCTACACCTTC
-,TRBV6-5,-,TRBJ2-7,CASFAGPYEQYF,TGTGCCAGCTTCGCAGGCCCCTACGAGCAGTACTTC
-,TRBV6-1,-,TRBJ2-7,CASSEAAGQEGYEQYF,TGTGCCAGCAGTGAAGCAGCGGGACAGGAAGGGTACGAGCAGTACTTC
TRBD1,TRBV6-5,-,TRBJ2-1,CASKPRDSSFNEQFF,TGTGCCAGCAAACCCCGGGACAGTTCGTTCAATGAGCAGTTCTTC
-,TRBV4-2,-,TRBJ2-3,CASSQGGGDTDTQYF,TGTGCCAGCAGCCAAGGTGGCGGGGACACAGATACGCAGTATTTT
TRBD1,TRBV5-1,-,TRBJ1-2,CASSWAPGQGFYGYTF,TGCGCCAGCAGCTGGGCACCGGGACAGGGTTTCTATGGCTACACCTTC
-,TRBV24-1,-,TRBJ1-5,CATSDSDRSFDQPQHF,TGTGCCACCAGTGATTCCGACAGGAGCTTTGATCAGCCCCAGCATTTT
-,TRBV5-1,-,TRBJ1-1,CASSPNPTGSTEAFF,TGCGCCAGCAGCCCCAACCCAACAGGGAGCACTGAAGCTTTCTTT
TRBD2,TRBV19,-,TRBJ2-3,CASRREGLTDTQYF,TGTGCCAGTAGGCGGGAGGGGCTCACAGATACGCAGTATTTT
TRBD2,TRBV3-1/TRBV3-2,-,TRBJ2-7,CASSQSGTSREQYF,TGTGCCAGCAGCCAAAGCGGGACTAGCAGGGAGCAGTACTTC
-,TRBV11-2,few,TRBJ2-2,CASSVRNTGELFF,TGTGCCAGCAGCGTTCGGAACACCGGGGAGCTGTTTTTT
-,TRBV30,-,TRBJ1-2,CAPARTDFNYGYTF,TGTGCCCCGGCGCGGACAGACTTTAACTATGGCTACACCTTC
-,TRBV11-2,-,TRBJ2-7,CASSLDREGEQYF,TGTGCCAGCAGCCTAGACAGGGAGGGGGAGCAGTACTTC
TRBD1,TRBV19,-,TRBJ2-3,CASRRQGSTDTQYF,TGTGCCAGTAGGAGACAGGGGAGCACAGATACGCAGTATTTT
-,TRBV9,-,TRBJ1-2,CASSLRSGGYTF,TGTGCCAGCAGCCTTCGGAGCGGTGGCTACACCTTC
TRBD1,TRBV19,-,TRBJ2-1,CASSPLSGTGGAEQFF,TGTGCCAGTAGCCCTCTCTCCGGGACAGGGGGCGCTGAGCAGTTCTTC
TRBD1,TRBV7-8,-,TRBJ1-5,CASSLGQGGEPQHF,TGTGCCAGCAGCTTAGGTCAGGGGGGAGAGCCCCAGCATTTT
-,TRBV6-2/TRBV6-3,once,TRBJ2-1,CASSYPGLTNYNEQFF,TGTGCCAGCAGTTACCCCGGTCTTACCAACTACAATGAGCAGTTCTTC
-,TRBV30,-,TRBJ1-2,CAWSAAGRTGYGYTF,TGTGCCTGGAGTGCCGCGGGGAGGACGGGCTATGGCTACACCTTC
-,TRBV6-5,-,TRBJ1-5,CASSPPGSRGPQHF,TGTGCCAGCAGTCCCCCCGGGAGTAGAGGACCCCAGCATTTT
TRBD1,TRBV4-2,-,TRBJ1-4,CASSQEMTGADEKLFF,TGTGCCAGCAGCCAGGAAATGACAGGGGCGGATGAAAAACTGTTTTTT
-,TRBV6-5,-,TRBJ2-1,CASSSPFLRGEQFF,TGTGCCAGCAGTTCCCCCTTCCTCCGGGGTGAGCAGTTCTTC
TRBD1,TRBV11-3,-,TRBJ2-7,CASSLVIQGAYEQYF,TGTGCCAGCAGCTTAGTAATACAGGGGGCTTACGAGCAGTACTTC
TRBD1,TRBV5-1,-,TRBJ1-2,CASSPQGDYGYTF,TGCGCCAGCAGTCCACAGGGGGACTATGGCTACACCTTC
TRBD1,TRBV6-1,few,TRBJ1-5,CASSETGTGANQPQHF,TGTGCCAGCAGTGAGACCGGGACAGGGGCTAATCAGCCCCAGCATTTT
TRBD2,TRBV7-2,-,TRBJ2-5,CASSPTSGGVETQYF,TGTGCCAGCAGTCCTACTAGCGGGGGGGTAGAGACCCAGTACTTC
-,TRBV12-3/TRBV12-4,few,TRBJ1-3,CASSYPGRNTIYF,TGTGCCAGCAGCTACCCAGGGAGAAACACCATATATTTT
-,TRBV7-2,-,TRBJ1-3,CASSLGGPGNTIYF,TGTGCCAGCAGCTTAGGGGGCCCTGGAAACACCATATATTTT
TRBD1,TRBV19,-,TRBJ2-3,CASSIAGTGLDTQYF,TGTGCCAGTAGTATCGCCGGGACAGGGTTAGATACGCAGTATTTT
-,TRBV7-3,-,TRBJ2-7,CASSQYTRVANEQYF,TGTGCCAGCAGCCAATACACCAGGGTTGCGAACGAGCAGTACTTC
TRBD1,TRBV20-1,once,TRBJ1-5,CSASTRRQGARNQPQHF,TGCAGTGCTAGTACCCGGAGACAGGGGGCAAGGAATCAGCCCCAGCATTTT
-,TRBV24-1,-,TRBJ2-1,CATSDTDSYNEQFF,TGTGCCACCAGTGACACTGACAGCTACAATGAGCAGTTCTTC
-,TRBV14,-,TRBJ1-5,CASSNGLNQPQHF,TGTGCCAGCAGCAATGGGCTAAACCAGCCCCAGCATTTT
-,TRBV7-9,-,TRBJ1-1,CASSLALGGTEAFF,TGTGCCAGCAGCTTAGCGCTGGGGGGGACTGAAGCTTTCTTT
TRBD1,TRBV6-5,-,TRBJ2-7,CASSGTGSYEQYF,TGTGCCAGCTCCGGGACAGGTTCCTACGAGCAGTACTTC
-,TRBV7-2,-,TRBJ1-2,CASSLGTGRFSNYGYTF,TGTGCCAGCAGCTTAGGAACAGGGCGATTTTCTAACTATGGCTACACCTTC
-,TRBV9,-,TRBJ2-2,CASSVEMTFHTGELFF,TGTGCCAGCAGCGTTGAGATGACTTTCCACACCGGGGAGCTGTTTTTT
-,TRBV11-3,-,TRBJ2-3,CASSLVRSTDTQYF,TGTGCCAGCAGCTTAGTGAGAAGCACAGATACGCAGTATTTT
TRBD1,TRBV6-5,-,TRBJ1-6,CASSPEGANSPLHF,TGTGCCAGCAGCCCAGAGGGGGCTAATTCACCCCTCCACTTT
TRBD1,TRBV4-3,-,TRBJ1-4,CASSHATGTGSEKLFF,TGCGCCAGCAGCCACGCTACCGGGACAGGGAGTGAAAAACTGTTTTTT
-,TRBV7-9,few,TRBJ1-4,CASSGGRGEKLFF,TGTGCCAGCAGCGGGGGGAGGGGCGAAAAACTGTTTTTT
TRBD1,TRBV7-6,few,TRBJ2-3,CASSRPGGLFTDTQYF,TGTGCCAGCAGTCGACCAGGGGGTTTGTTCACAGATACGCAGTATTTT
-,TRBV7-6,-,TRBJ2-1,CASRQQATLGTEQFF,TGTGCCAGCAGACAACAGGCCACCCTGGGCACAGAGCAGTTCTTC
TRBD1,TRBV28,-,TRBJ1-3,CASSSQTGPGNTIYF,TGTGCCAGCAGCTCCCAGACAGGGCCTGGAAACACCATATATTTT
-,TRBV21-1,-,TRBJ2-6,CASSKGWEQGAPGANVLTF,TGTGCCAGCAGCAAAGGGTGGGAACAGGGGGCGCCTGGGGCCAACGTCCTGACTTTC
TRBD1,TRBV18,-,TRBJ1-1,CASSSRQGADEAFF,TGTGCCAGCTCATCGCGACAGGGGGCTGATGAAGCTTTCTTT
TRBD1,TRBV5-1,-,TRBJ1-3,CASSSNQGAGNTIYF,TGCGCCAGCAGCTCTAACCAGGGGGCTGGAAACACCATATATTTT
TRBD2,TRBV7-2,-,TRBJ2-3,CASSLNGGGARDTQYF,TGTGCCAGCAGCTTAAACGGCGGGGGGGCGAGGGATACGCAGTATTTT
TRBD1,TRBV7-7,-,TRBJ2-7,CASSFGTGSSYEQYF,TGTGCTAGCAGCTTCGGGACAGGGTCTTCCTACGAGCAGTACTTC
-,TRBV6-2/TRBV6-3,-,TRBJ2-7,CASSYAGSGGPTSYEQYF,TGTGCCAGCAGTTACGCTGGGTCTGGGGGCCCGACCTCCTACGAGCAGTACTTC
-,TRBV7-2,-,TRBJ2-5,CASSLSGQETQYF,TGTGCCAGCAGCTTATCAGGACAAGAGACCCAGTACTTC
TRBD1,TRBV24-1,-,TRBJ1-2,CATSDTRQGDMSAGGYTF,TGTGCCACCAGTGACACAAGACAGGGTGATATGAGTGCGGGTGGCTACACCTTC
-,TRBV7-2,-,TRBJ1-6,CASSLMWAAVNSPLHF,TGTGCCAGCAGCTTAATGTGGGCAGCAGTAAATTCACCCCTCCACTTT
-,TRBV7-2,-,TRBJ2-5,CASSLTTGLETQYF,TGTGCCAGCAGCCTAACGACAGGTCTGGAGACCCAGTACTTC
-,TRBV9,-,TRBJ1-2,CASSPIQGRVGYTF,TGTGCCAGCAGCCCAATTCAGGGGAGAGTTGGCTACACCTTC
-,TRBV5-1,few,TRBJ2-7,CASRGDSTYEQYF,TGCGCCAGCAGGGGGGACTCAACCTACGAGCAGTACTTC
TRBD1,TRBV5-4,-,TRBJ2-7,CASSLGQGFSYEQYF,TGTGCCAGCAGCTTAGGACAGGGGTTTTCCTACGAGCAGTACTTC
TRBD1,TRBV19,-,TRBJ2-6,CASSRGQGQGGANVLTF,TGTGCCAGTAGTAGGGGACAGGGTCAGGGTGGGGCCAACGTCCTGACTTTC